This T cell receptor beta chain was documented in a study of blood T cell repertoires in COVID-19. About the research overall: Material from acute and convalescent COVID-19 was sourced from the United States, Italy and Spain. T cells, B-cell-depleted T cells, or PBMCs supplied cDNA or gDNA.

Per the authors' pipeline: Amplified reference gene primers provided the basis for estimating nucleated cell counts. This table comes from immunoSEQ multiplex PCR, and its TCRdb copy is limited to in-frame clones, with some not included. The DNA gave D and trimming, while V, J and clone size come from that table. This sample has 200,000 to 250,000 clones, with roughly 82% found just once. This TCR was recovered from a woman aged 80 or over with active or convalescent COVID-19. Sequences were obtained from peripheral blood.

CDR3 DNA sequence: TGCGCCAGCAGCTTGGTTTGGGACAGGGGGGAAAAACTGTTTTTT. Translating gives CASSLVWDRGEKLFF. The chain couples TRBV5-1 to TRBJ1-4, with 11 bases fitting TRBD1. The CDR3 consists of 15 residues. The V gene end was trimmed by 0 bases and the J gene end by 8 bases; junction bases not matched to a gene: 3. Germline values: CDR1 SGHRS, CDR2 YFSETQ.